The T cell receptor (beta chain) under discussion was sequenced for a study of control samples from healthy donors and cancer patients. Libraries were prepared by immunoSEQ multiplex PCR; TCRdb keeps only in-frame clonotypes and omits some of them. This sample has approximately 130,000 clones, with over 75% found just once. The sequenced sample was blood. The receptor was derived from a man aged 60 to 75 in good health.

Written as DNA, the CDR3 is TGTGCCAGCTTCCCGGGACGGAGCTCCTACGAGCAGTACTTC. It translates to CASFPGRSSYEQYF. V gene TRBV28 combines with J gene TRBJ2-7; D is tentatively TRBD1 or TRBD2 (5 bases each). Looked up from germline, CDR1 is MDHEN and CDR2 is SYDVKM. The CDR3 is 14 amino acids. The ends were cut back, 8 bases at V and 0 bases at J, with 14 bases in the middle.